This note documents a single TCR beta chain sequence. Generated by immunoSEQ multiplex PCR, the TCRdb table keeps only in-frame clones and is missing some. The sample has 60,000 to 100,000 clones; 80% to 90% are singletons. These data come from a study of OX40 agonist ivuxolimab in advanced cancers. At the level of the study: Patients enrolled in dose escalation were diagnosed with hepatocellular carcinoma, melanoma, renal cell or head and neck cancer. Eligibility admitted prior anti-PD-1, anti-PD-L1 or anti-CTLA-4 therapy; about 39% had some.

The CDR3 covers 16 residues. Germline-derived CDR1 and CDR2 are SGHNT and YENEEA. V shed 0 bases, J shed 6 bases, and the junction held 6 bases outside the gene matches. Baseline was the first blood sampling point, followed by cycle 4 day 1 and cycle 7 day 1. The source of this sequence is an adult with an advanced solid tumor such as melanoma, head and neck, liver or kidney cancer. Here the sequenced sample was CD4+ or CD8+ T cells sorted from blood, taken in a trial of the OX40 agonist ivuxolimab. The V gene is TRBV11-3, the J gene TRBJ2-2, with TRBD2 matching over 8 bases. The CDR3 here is CASSLENPGLAGELFF. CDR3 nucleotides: TGTGCCAGCAGCTTAGAAAATCCGGGACTAGCCGGGGAGCTGTTTTTT.